These 10 T cell receptor beta chains were all obtained from the same sample, sequenced in a study of CD8+ T cells in alopecia areata (dated by TCRdb to the late 2010s). In light of the paper, this sample's time point label describes: 4 weeks on oral tofacitinib. The treatment or condition label, read with the paper, signifies: oral pan-JAK inhibitor, 5-10 mg twice daily. Library generation was performed with the immunoSEQ multiplex PCR assay. RNA was extracted from all samples and reverse transcribed into cDNA, which served as template for TCR sequencing. TCRdb mirrors the immuneACCESS table, restricted to in-frame sequences. Some clones are absent from its copies; in checked studies, under half trace to an unresolved V gene, and the reason for the others is unknown. This sample comprises 140,000 to 150,000 clones, around 50% of them detected only once. Roughly 15% of the sample belongs to the ten largest clones.

The source was CD8+ T cells sorted from blood, collected at week 4, from a patient treated with tofacitinib. The origin of the receptors is a human donor with alopecia areata.

The chain uses TRBV30 and TRBJ2-7; TRBD2 agrees at 7 bases. With 2 bases clipped from V and 4 bases from J, the junction kept 11 bases outside the gene matches. Germline CDR1 and CDR2: GTSNPN and SVGIG (reference sequence). The CDR3 totals 15 residues. DNA of the CDR3: TGTGCCTGGAGTTCACCGGGGGGTAGCTATTACGAGCAGTACTTC. Translated, it gives CAWSSPGGSYYEQYF.

CDR3 nucleotide sequence: TGTGCCAGCAGCTTTGGTGCCGGGGCAGATACGCAGTATTTT. Protein sequence: CASSFGAGADTQYF. This chain uses TRBV7-4 with TRBJ2-3; D is possibly TRBD2 (5 bases). Between the trimmed V and J ends, which lost 3 bases and 4 bases, there was a span of 11 bases. In germline, CDR1 is SGHVT, CDR2 SQSDAQ. This CDR3 has 14 amino acids.

The chain couples TRBV7-8 to TRBJ2-7; 12 nucleotides align to TRBD2. CDR1 is SGHVS and CDR2 is FQNEAQ in the germline V gene. This CDR3 spans 15 amino acids. V lost 1 base and J lost 3; bases outside the gene matches: 1. The DNA of the CDR3 is TGTGCCAGCAGCTTAGGACTAGCGGGGGACTACGAGCAGTACTTC. Translation gives CASSLGLAGDYEQYF.

Regarding this clone: Other DNA variants within this sample encode the same CDR3. J is TRBJ1-1 and V is TRBV30; D is possibly TRBD1 (6 bases). CDR3 length equals 13 residues. Germline CDR1 and CDR2: GTSNPN and SVGIG (reference sequence). Trimming shortened V by 0 bases and J by 1 base, and 6 bases separated the two germline ends. CDR3 loop: CAWSVQGNTEAFF. In DNA form, the CDR3 reads TGTGCCTGGAGTGTACAGGGGAACACTGAAGCTTTCTTT.

The chain is built from TRBV15 and TRBJ1-1, with 11 bases lining up with TRBD1. Trimming removed 3 bases from V and 6 bases from J; junction bases left unmatched: 9. Germline V gives CDR1 LNHNV, CDR2 YYDKDF (reference sequence). This CDR3 comprises 16 residues. The CDR3 sequence: CATSSPRDRGEPEAFF. DNA of the CDR3: TGTGCCACCAGCAGTCCCAGGGACAGGGGGGAACCTGAAGCTTTCTTT.

This clone was seen once. Other nucleotide sequences in the sample specify the same CDR3. The chain uses TRBV30 and TRBJ1-1; D not certain. In germline, CDR1 is GTSNPN, CDR2 SVGIG (reference sequence). The V gene lost 0 bases and the J gene lost 8 bases, with 7 bases spanning the gap. The CDR3 is 11 amino acids. The CDR3, as DNA: TGTGCCTGGAGTGTAGGCACCGAAGCTTTCTTT. It translates to CAWSVGTEAFF.

This clone appeared a single time. This specimen includes other DNA sequences encoding the same CDR3. The rearrangement joins TRBV29-1 to TRBJ2-3; perhaps TRBD2 as D (6 bases). There are 12 residues in the CDR3. With 4 bases removed from V and 3 bases from J, the gap between germline ends came to 8 bases. Germline CDR1 reads SQVTM; CDR2 reads ANQGSEA. For the CDR3, the DNA is TGCAGCGTTGGTGGGGGGACAGATACGCAGTATTTT. Its protein product is CSVGGGTDTQYF.

The chain links TRBV29-1 to TRBJ1-1; no reliable D call. The CDR3 contains 19 residues. Trimming left V 1 base short and J 0 bases short, with 24 bases between. Per the germline V gene, CDR1 is SQVTM and CDR2 is ANQGSEA. CDR3 in amino acids: CSVEASTRLTGIMNTEAFF. The CDR3 DNA reads as TGCAGCGTTGAAGCTAGCACACGGCTGACGGGAATCATGAACACTGAAGCTTTCTTT.

The chain has TRBV27 and TRBJ2-7, with D possibly TRBD2 on 5 matching bases. Trimming removed 5 bases from V and 4 bases from J, with 12 bases in between. Germline CDR1 is MNHEY and CDR2 is SMNVEV (reference sequence). The CDR3 contains 13 residues. CDR3 in amino acids: CASSRGDGYEQYF. The CDR3 nucleotides are TGTGCCAGCAGTCGGGGAGACGGTTACGAGCAGTACTTC.

DNA of the CDR3: TGCGCCAGCAGCTATGGGCCACACTCGACGCGGGGGATTGTACGCGGGGAGCTGTTTTTT. Protein product: CASSYGPHSTRGIVRGELFF. The V call is TRBV5-1, the J call TRBJ2-2; 7 nucleotides align to TRBD2. The CDR3 has 20 residues. The trim removed 3 bases at V and 7 bases at J, leaving 24 bases unmatched. From germline, CDR1 is SGHRS and CDR2 YFSETQ.